This T cell receptor beta chain was documented in a study of blood T cell repertoires in COVID-19. Study context: The analysed material was cDNA or gDNA that came from T cells, B-cell-depleted T cells, or PBMCs.

The table came from immunoSEQ multiplex PCR; TCRdb's copy has only in-frame clones and leaves some out. The data show around 230,000 clones, roughly 80% seen once. Trimming pared 3 bases from V and 3 bases from J, leaving 14 bases between. The CDR3 length is 15 residues. Per germline, CDR1 KGHSH and CDR2 LQKENI. The specimen sequenced was peripheral blood. J is TRBJ1-2 and V is TRBV18; D is unresolved. The sequence was obtained from a woman aged 70-85 years with active or convalescent COVID-19. The chain's CDR3 is CASSPDSTPDYGYTF. CDR3 bases: TGTGCCAGCTCACCTGACTCAACGCCGGACTATGGCTACACCTTC. The full variable domain, rest sourced from reference TRBV18 and TRBJ1-2, is NAGVMQNPRHLVRRRGQEARLRCSPMKGHSHVYWYRQLPEEGLKFMVYLQKENIIDESGMPKERFSAEFPKEGPSILRIQQVVRGDSAAYFCASSPDSTPDYGYTFGSGTRLTVV.